The clone carrying this T cell receptor (beta chain) showed up just a few times. What it binds is not known. The record originates from a study of T-cell memory formation after mild COVID-19. Study findings and constraints: That cross-reactive memory joined was suggested by some responding clones appearing in pre-infection memory. The study found balanced CD4/CD8 in clones contracting day 15 to 85 and a CD4+ lean in later expanders.

A single record per CDR3 protein comes from TCRdb applying MiXCR to the 5' RACE reads. The profile shows fewer than 250,000 distinct CDR3 sequences, 27% of them singletons. This clonotype was obtained from an adult woman who had mild COVID-19 (a few samples of this study predate the infection). Cell type and time point are not known. Sequenced material: PBMCs or a T cell subset sorted from them (not recorded which).

The CDR3 sequence: CASSLVRGTEAFF. DNA of the CDR3: TGTGCCAGCAGCTTAGTACGGGGCACTGAAGCTTTCTTT. The rearrangement joins TRBV11-2 to TRBJ1-1; D is uncertain. The ends were cut back, 1 base at V and 4 bases at J, with 7 bases in the middle. The length of the CDR3 is 13 residues. Germline V gene lookup returns CDR1 SGHAT and CDR2 FQNNGV.